This T cell receptor beta chain was sequenced in a study of T cells after yellow fever vaccination. Study context: With SMART-Seq v4 Ultra Low Input, the fractions containing low cell numbers were prepared.

Whole-study results and caveats: CD4 and CD8 compartments shared a small share of clonotypes, likely from convergent recombination. It was the secondary response that reached its peak faster, day 5 versus 15, but it was weaker.

The CDR3 contains 17 residues. The V gene end was trimmed by 5 bases and the J gene end by 5 bases; junction bases not matched to a gene: 13. Germline V CDR1 and CDR2: LGHNA, YSLEER. UMIs were added to TCR cDNA along with a universal primer site when it was made by 5'RACE template switching. TCRdb used MiXCR to reprocess the 5' RACE reads, holding one entry per CDR3 protein. The sample holds around 340,000 distinct CDR3 sequences, 8% to 10% seen once. As for this clonotype: Its target is unknown.

The specimen was PBMCs, collected on the day of the first yellow fever vaccination. The source of this sequence is a man aged 18-30 years who received the YFV17D yellow fever vaccine. V and J are TRBV4-3 and TRBJ1-4; 8 positions agree with TRBD1. The CDR3 region has the DNA TGCGCCAGCAGCACCGGAGCAGGGGGCGTTCGGAATGAAAAACTGTTTTTT. It specifies CASSTGAGGVRNEKLFF.